The sequence of this T cell receptor (beta chain) was determined in a study of cytomegalovirus exposure and HLA in healthy donors. A note on this clone: The antigen remains undetermined.

Findings and limits, study-wide: Within a later analysis, the majority of CMV-associated TCR beta chains appeared HLA-restricted. A few chains linked to CMV were shown in vitro to be specific for CMV antigens.

13 Jbeta primers and 60 Vbeta primers were used for the PCR. Sequenced by immunoSEQ multiplex PCR; TCRdb stores in-frame clones only, minus some. This sample yields some 130,000 clones, of which around 80% are seen a single time; 6.5% belongs to the top ten. The CDR3 runs 13 residues. Germline V gene sequence: CDR1 MDHEN, CDR2 SYDVKM. Trimming stripped 3 bases from V and 4 bases from J, with 10 bases between. Material for sequencing was PBMCs. This TCR derives from a man aged 40-49 years in good health and CMV-seropositive. The chain couples TRBV28 to TRBJ2-7, with D maybe TRBD1 (6 bases). The DNA of the CDR3 is TGTGCCAGCAGTTTGTCAGGGGCGTACGAGCAGTACTTC. Translating it yields CASSLSGAYEQYF.